Listed below are T cell receptor beta chains from one sample, sequenced in a study of vaccination and CD4 T cells after COVID-19. TCRdb used MiXCR to reprocess the PCR reads, holding one entry per CDR3 protein. The table records under 30,000 distinct CDR3 sequences, roughly 42% of them present only once. For these receptors, no antigen is known. The source material was CD4+ T cells from blood, cultured in vitro. These receptors all come from a human donor who had recovered from COVID-19. Each CDR3 is given with its conserved first and last residue. A D gene is named only where the DNA matches it firmly. Only some rows state a clone size, as once, few, many or a class for expanded clones.

D: TRBD1; J: TRBJ1-2; size: few; V: TRBV7-9; DNA: TGTGCCAGCAGCCAGACGGCAGGGGGCAGCTACACCTTC; CDR3: CASSQTAGGSYTF
D: NA; J: TRBJ2-2; size: few; V: TRBV10-3; DNA: TGTGCCATCAGTGAGTCCAAGGGAAGCGGGGAGCTGTTTTTT; CDR3: CAISESKGSGELFF
D: TRBD1; J: TRBJ2-7; size: NA; V: TRBV4-3; DNA: TGCGCCAGCAGCCAGACCTTGGACAGGAACTACGAGCAGTACTTC; CDR3: CASSQTLDRNYEQYF
D: NA; J: TRBJ1-3; size: NA; V: TRBV25-1; DNA: TGTGCCAGCAGGTTACAGGGAGGAAACACCATATATTTT; CDR3: CASRLQGGNTIYF
D: TRBD2; J: TRBJ2-7; size: NA; V: TRBV6-2/TRBV6-3; DNA: TGTGCCAGCAGTTACCCTCAAGCGGGATCCTACGAGCAGTACTTC; CDR3: CASSYPQAGSYEQYF
D: TRBD1; J: TRBJ2-5; size: NA; V: TRBV24-1; DNA: TGTGCCACCAGTGGCACCCCGGGACAGGGAAGTGGAGAGACCCAGTACTTC; CDR3: CATSGTPGQGSGETQYF
D: NA; J: TRBJ1-6; size: NA; V: TRBV5-1; DNA: TGCGCCAGCAGCTTAGGAGCCGTTGGGCCGGCACCCCTCCACTTT; CDR3: CASSLGAVGPAPLHF
D: NA; J: TRBJ1-2; size: once; V: TRBV18; DNA: TGTGCCAGCTCACCCACCCGGGACCATAACTATGGCTACACCTTC; CDR3: CASSPTRDHNYGYTF
D: NA; J: TRBJ2-2; size: NA; V: TRBV6-2/TRBV6-3; DNA: TGTGCCAGCAGTTACAATCTTTGGCTGTTTTTT; CDR3: CASSYNLWLFF
D: NA; J: TRBJ2-7; size: NA; V: TRBV20-1; DNA: TGCAGTGCTATTGGGGACTTCCGTCGGGAGCAGTACTTC; CDR3: CSAIGDFRREQYF
D: TRBD2; J: TRBJ2-3; size: NA; V: TRBV6-4; DNA: TGTGCCAGCAGTGCCCTACCGACTAGCGGGGGTTACACAGATACGCAGTATTTT; CDR3: CASSALPTSGGYTDTQYF
D: TRBD1; J: TRBJ1-3; size: few; V: TRBV20-1; DNA: TGCAGTGCCCCTGGGACAGAGAGCTCTGGAAACACCATATATTTT; CDR3: CSAPGTESSGNTIYF
D: NA; J: TRBJ2-7; size: NA; V: TRBV27; DNA: TGTGCCAGCAGTTTACAAGGGGCCTCCTACGAGCAGTACTTC; CDR3: CASSLQGASYEQYF
D: TRBD1; J: TRBJ1-2; size: NA; V: TRBV6-1; DNA: TGTGCCAGCAGACCCACGGGACAGAGGGACCTCTATGGCTACACCTTC; CDR3: CASRPTGQRDLYGYTF
D: NA; J: TRBJ2-1; size: NA; V: TRBV11-2; DNA: TGTGCCAGCAGCTTCGGGGGACAGAGCTACAATGAGCAGTTCTTC; CDR3: CASSFGGQSYNEQFF
D: NA; J: TRBJ1-2; size: few; V: TRBV24-1; DNA: TGTGCCACCAGTATGTCAGATTGGAATGGCTACACCTTC; CDR3: CATSMSDWNGYTF
D: NA; J: TRBJ1-2; size: few; V: TRBV19; DNA: TGTGCCAGTAGTATAGAAGGGCAGGGTGGTGGCTACACCTTC; CDR3: CASSIEGQGGGYTF
D: TRBD1; J: TRBJ2-5; size: NA; V: TRBV12-3/TRBV12-4; DNA: TGTGCCAGCAGTTTTCGACAGGGGTGGTTAGAGACCCAGTACTTC; CDR3: CASSFRQGWLETQYF
D: NA; J: TRBJ2-1; size: NA; V: TRBV20-1; DNA: TGCAGTGCTAGTGGGGGGCCTCCCCGCAATGAGCAGTTCTTC; CDR3: CSASGGPPRNEQFF
D: NA; J: TRBJ1-1; size: NA; V: TRBV28; DNA: TGTGCCAGCAGTTTGAGGGCAGGGACTGAAGCTTTCTTT; CDR3: CASSLRAGTEAFF
D: TRBD1; J: TRBJ2-7; size: few; V: TRBV6-5; DNA: TGTGCCAGCAGTTACTCGGACAGGGGGTCCTACGAGCAGTACTTC; CDR3: CASSYSDRGSYEQYF
D: NA; J: TRBJ1-1; size: NA; V: TRBV18; DNA: TGTGCCAGCTCACCGGGGCTGTCTCCGAATTATGAAGCTTTCTTT; CDR3: CASSPGLSPNYEAFF